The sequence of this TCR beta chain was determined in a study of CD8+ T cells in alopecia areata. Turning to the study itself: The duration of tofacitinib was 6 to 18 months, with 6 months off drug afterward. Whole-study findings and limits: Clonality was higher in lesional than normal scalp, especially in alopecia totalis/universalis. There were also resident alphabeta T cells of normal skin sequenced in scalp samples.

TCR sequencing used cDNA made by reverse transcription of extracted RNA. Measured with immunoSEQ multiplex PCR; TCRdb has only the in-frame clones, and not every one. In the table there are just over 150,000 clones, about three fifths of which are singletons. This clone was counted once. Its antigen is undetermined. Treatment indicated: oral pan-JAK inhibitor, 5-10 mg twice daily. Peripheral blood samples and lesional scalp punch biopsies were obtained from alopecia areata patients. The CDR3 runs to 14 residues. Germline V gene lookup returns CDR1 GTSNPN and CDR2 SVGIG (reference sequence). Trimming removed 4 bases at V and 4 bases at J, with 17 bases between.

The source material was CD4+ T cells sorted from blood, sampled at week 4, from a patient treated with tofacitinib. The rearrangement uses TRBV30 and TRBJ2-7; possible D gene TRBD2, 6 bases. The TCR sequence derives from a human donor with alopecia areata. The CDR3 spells CAWMRGLKDYEQYF. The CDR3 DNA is TGTGCCTGGATGCGGGGTCTAAAGGATTACGAGCAGTACTTC.